This TCR beta chain was sequenced for a study of low-dose radiotherapy and immunotherapy resistance in tumors. Study at large: Both drugs were delivered intravenously to patients (nivolumab 240 mg every two weeks and ipilimumab 1 mg/kg every six weeks).

TRAV- and TRBV-specific primers were used for first-strand cDNA, which covered alpha and beta chains. TCRs were put through 15 to 25 PCR cycles of amplification with Phusion. A constant-region primer and the V-primer adapter served as the primer pair. Each CDR3 protein gets one entry after TCRdb re-called the reads with MiXCR. The sample shows approximately 84,000 distinct CDR3 sequences, 15% to 20% of them seen only once. This clonotype was seen ten or more times. Time point: after trial treatment. Treatment specified: LDRT plus nivolumab, ipilimumab, low-dose cyclophosphamide and aspirin (RACIN trial). Each eligible patient had an advanced solid tumor, and these tumors lacked tumor-infiltrating lymphocytes. This CDR3 has 13 amino acids. With 4 bases removed from V and 12 bases from J, the gap between germline ends came to 16 bases. Germline V gene sequence: CDR1 MDHEN, CDR2 SYDVKM.

V and J are TRBV28 and TRBJ2-1; D ambiguous. The clonotype comes from a male donor with prostate cancer. Sequencing used PBMCs, obtained after low-dose radiotherapy plus immunotherapy. The CDR3 DNA is TGTGCCAGCAGTTCCACAACGGCTTCCGGGCAGTTCTTC. It encodes CASSSTTASGQFF. Based on the CDR3 plus reference TRBV28 and TRBJ2-1, the full variable domain is DVKVTQSSRYLVKRTGEKVFLECVQDMDHENMFWYRQDPGLGLRLIYFSYDVKMKEKGDIPEGYSVSREKKERFSLILESASTNQTSMYLCASSSTTASGQFFGPGTRLTVL.